This T cell receptor beta chain was identified during a study of early T cells in non-severe SARS-CoV-2 infection. Overall study results and limits: Anti-spike CD8 responses were favored by VDJdb matching, which missed private and CD4 specificities.

As to this clonotype: Antigen specificity is unknown.

Individual cDNA molecules were tagged with unique molecular identifiers, the study reported. TCRdb re-analysed the 5' RACE reads in MiXCR, keeping a single row per CDR3 protein. The sample comprises roughly 88,000 distinct CDR3 sequences, around 15% of which are singletons, and under 8% rests with the top ten. The trim removed 1 base at V and 2 bases at J, leaving 2 bases unmatched. This CDR3 is 15 amino acids long. CDR1 and CDR2 (germline): SGHKS, YYEKEE (reference sequence). The gene calls are TRBV5-5 and TRBJ1-4; 7 bases match TRBD1. This TCR was sampled from an adult who was a healthcare worker with PCR-confirmed SARS-CoV-2 infection or an uninfected control (not recorded which). The sequencing input was whole blood. This chain's CDR3 is CASSLKGQTNEKLFF. As DNA, the CDR3 is TGTGCCAGCAGCTTGAAGGGACAGACTAATGAAAAACTGTTTTTT.